This TCR beta chain was sequenced in a study of human CD8 memory T cell subsets. The germline V gene encodes CDR1 WSHSY and CDR2 SAAADI. The CDR3 covers 13 residues. By frequency, this clonotype registers medium-sized. Sequencing libraries of TCR beta were made by UMI-labeled 5' RACE. Each CDR3 protein gets one entry in TCRdb, which reprocessed the 5' RACE reads and gives no DNA. Its listing shows 3,500 to 5,000 distinct CDR3 sequences. Duplicate vials of 150,000 sorted CD8+ T cells per subset supplied the RNA. The V gene is TRBV10-2, the J gene TRBJ2-7. Sequenced material: CD8+ T cells from PBMCs. The clonotype originates from a human donor in good health. CDR3 loop: CASKVGLGYEQYF.